Listed below are T cell receptor beta chains from one sample, sequenced in a study of cytomegalovirus exposure and HLA in healthy donors. Libraries were prepared by immunoSEQ multiplex PCR; TCRdb keeps only in-frame clonotypes and omits some of them. The sample comprises roughly 150,000 clones, around 80% of which are singletons, and approximately 15% rests with the top ten. Sequenced input: PBMCs. The receptors here all came from a woman aged 40-49 years in good health and CMV-seronegative. CDR3s include the opening cysteine and the closing phenylalanine or tryptophan. The D gene is left open where the match is weak. A clone size is listed for some rows: how often the clone was seen (once, few, many), or a class if it is expanded.

d_call	v_call	clone_size	j_call	cdr3_aa	cdr3_nt
TRBD1	TRBV7-9	once	TRBJ2-7	CASSSQGGEQYF	TGTGCCAGCAGCTCACAGGGGGGAGAGCAGTACTTC
NA	TRBV4-2	NA	TRBJ1-6	CASSQVTGIDDSPLHF	TGTGCCAGCAGCCAAGTTACGGGGATAGACGATTCACCCCTCCACTTT
NA	TRBV4-3	NA	TRBJ1-1	CASSQGNRPGNTEAFF	TGCGCCAGCAGCCAAGGGAACAGGCCCGGAAACACTGAAGCTTTCTTT
NA	TRBV5-8	NA	TRBJ2-1	CASSLAGGRGSYNEQFF	TGTGCCAGCAGCTTGGCCGGGGGGCGGGGCTCCTACAATGAGCAGTTCTTC
NA	TRBV14	NA	TRBJ2-7	CASSPDLATYYEQYF	TGTGCCAGCAGCCCGGACTTGGCTACTTACTACGAGCAGTACTTC
TRBD1	TRBV5-6	NA	TRBJ2-7	CASSLDRGYEQYF	TGTGCCAGCAGCCTGGACAGGGGGTACGAGCAGTACTTC
NA	TRBV19	NA	TRBJ2-2	CASSIGRDRNTGELFF	TGTGCCAGTAGTATAGGGCGGGACAGGAACACCGGGGAGCTGTTTTTT
NA	TRBV14	NA	TRBJ1-2	CASSQVEVGYTF	TGTGCCAGCAGCCAGGTCGAGGTCGGCTACACCTTC
TRBD1	TRBV27	NA	TRBJ2-7	CASSAEWDRGSEQYF	TGTGCCAGCAGTGCCGAATGGGACAGGGGTTCCGAGCAGTACTTC
NA	TRBV10-2	NA	TRBJ1-5	CASGHSNQPQHF	TGCGCCAGCGGACACAGCAATCAGCCCCAGCATTTT
NA	TRBV7-2	NA	TRBJ2-5	CASSQSRGSQETQYF	TGTGCCAGCAGCCAATCTAGGGGATCCCAAGAGACCCAGTACTTC
NA	TRBV6-5	few	TRBJ1-4	CASSYFGQTNEKLFF	TGTGCCAGCAGTTACTTTGGACAGACTAATGAAAAACTGTTTTTT
TRBD2	TRBV29-1	few	TRBJ2-1	CSVEGDIEGLAHNEQFF	TGCAGCGTTGAAGGAGATATAGAGGGACTAGCTCACAATGAGCAGTTCTTC
NA	TRBV28	NA	TRBJ2-1	CASRKQGSHPRNEQFF	TGTGCCAGCCGCAAGCAGGGGAGCCACCCCCGCAATGAGCAGTTCTTC
NA	TRBV7-2	NA	TRBJ1-3	CASSLLGNTIYF	TGTGCCAGCAGCTTACTCGGAAACACCATATATTTT
TRBD1	TRBV11-2	NA	TRBJ1-3	CASSLKPGGENTIYF	TGTGCCAGCAGCTTAAAACCAGGGGGAGAAAACACCATATATTTT
NA	TRBV18	NA	TRBJ2-7	CASSPPLGDPNEQYF	TGTGCCAGCTCACCACCGCTGGGCGACCCCAACGAGCAGTACTTC
NA	TRBV7-9	NA	TRBJ1-2	CASSPQGSFDYGYTF	TGTGCCAGCAGCCCTCAGGGGAGCTTCGACTATGGCTACACCTTC
NA	TRBV28	NA	TRBJ1-2	CASSFRSGANYGYTF	TGTGCCAGCAGTTTCCGATCGGGAGCTAACTATGGCTACACCTTC
TRBD2	TRBV7-2	NA	TRBJ2-2	CASSPLGLAGSSGELFF	TGTGCCAGCAGCCCACTAGGGTTAGCGGGAAGCTCCGGGGAGCTGTTTTTT
NA	TRBV28	NA	TRBJ1-4	CASSRQVFEKLFF	TGTGCCAGCAGTCGACAGGTTTTCGAAAAACTGTTTTTT
NA	TRBV2	NA	TRBJ2-1	CASSGQTNEQFF	TGTGCCAGCAGTGGACAGACCAATGAGCAGTTCTTC
TRBD2	TRBV2	NA	TRBJ2-3	CASSQGSSGSGADTQYF	TGTGCCAGCAGTCAGGGGAGCAGCGGGAGTGGTGCAGATACGCAGTATTTT
TRBD2	TRBV9	NA	TRBJ2-5	CASSASGGAMETQYF	TGTGCCAGCAGCGCCAGCGGGGGGGCCATGGAGACCCAGTACTTC
TRBD1	TRBV19	NA	TRBJ1-2	CASSLGQVAILDGYTF	TGTGCCAGTAGTCTCGGACAGGTCGCTATTCTGGATGGCTACACCTTC
NA	TRBV9	NA	TRBJ2-3	CASSVEGSPLYTQYF	TGTGCCAGCAGCGTCGAGGGCAGCCCCTTGTATACGCAGTATTTT
TRBD1	TRBV29-1	NA	TRBJ1-3	CSVEGQGRNTIYF	TGCAGCGTTGAGGGACAGGGACGAAACACCATATATTTT
NA	TRBV30	NA	TRBJ1-4	CAWSVLGEKLFF	TGTGCCTGGAGTGTACTCGGTGAAAAACTGTTTTTT
TRBD2	TRBV19	NA	TRBJ2-1	CASRTSGGSYNEQFF	TGTGCCAGTAGAACTAGCGGGGGCTCCTACAATGAGCAGTTCTTC
TRBD1	TRBV27	few	TRBJ1-4	CASSSGQGLSPEKLFF	TGTGCCAGCAGTTCCGGACAGGGCCTCAGCCCTGAAAAACTGTTTTTT
TRBD2	TRBV6-1	NA	TRBJ2-7	CASRIAGEQYF	TGTGCCAGCAGAATAGCGGGCGAGCAGTACTTC
TRBD2	TRBV15	NA	TRBJ2-4	CATSKRGGIQYF	TGTGCCACCAGCAAACGGGGGGGCATTCAGTACTTC
NA	TRBV5-6	few	TRBJ1-1	CASSLGGFIGTEAFF	TGTGCCAGTAGTTTAGGAGGGTTTATTGGCACTGAAGCTTTCTTT
NA	TRBV28	NA	TRBJ2-7	CASSLLVSEQYF	TGTGCCAGCAGTTTACTTGTCTCCGAGCAGTACTTC
NA	TRBV4-1	NA	TRBJ2-1	CASSQPRDSLNEQFF	TGCGCCAGCAGCCAACCCCGGGACTCGCTCAATGAGCAGTTCTTC
TRBD2	TRBV25-1	NA	TRBJ2-1	CASSDLLAGTGNEQFF	TGTGCCAGCAGTGATTTGCTAGCGGGGACGGGGAATGAGCAGTTCTTC
NA	TRBV4-1	few	TRBJ2-7	CASSQVGAPRYEQYF	TGCGCCAGCAGCCAAGTGGGGGCCCCCCGATACGAGCAGTACTTC
TRBD1	TRBV5-8	NA	TRBJ2-7	CASSLDGTGFPEQYF	TGTGCCAGCAGCTTGGATGGGACAGGGTTTCCCGAGCAGTACTTC
NA	TRBV4-1	NA	TRBJ2-5	CASSPLPLADQKYQETQYF	TGCGCCAGCAGCCCCCTCCCCTTAGCAGACCAAAAGTACCAAGAGACCCAGTACTTC
TRBD1	TRBV19	NA	TRBJ2-7	CASSIQDRGHEQYF	TGTGCCAGTAGTATTCAGGACAGGGGCCACGAGCAGTACTTC
NA	TRBV19	NA	TRBJ1-1	CASSPQGANTEAFF	TGTGCCAGTAGTCCTCAGGGCGCGAACACTGAAGCTTTCTTT
TRBD2	TRBV28	NA	TRBJ2-7	CASSPPGGLTYEQYF	TGTGCCAGCAGTCCCCCGGGGGGTCTCACCTACGAGCAGTACTTC
TRBD2	TRBV9	NA	TRBJ2-1	CASSPGLAGSLLDEQFF	TGTGCCAGCAGCCCCGGACTAGCGGGGAGCCTACTCGATGAGCAGTTCTTC
TRBD2	TRBV27	NA	TRBJ2-1	CASSFGLAGGNEQFF	TGTGCCAGCAGTTTCGGACTAGCGGGAGGAAATGAGCAGTTCTTC
NA	TRBV4-1	NA	TRBJ1-1	CASSQQGDTEAFF	TGCGCCAGCAGCCAACAGGGTGACACTGAAGCTTTCTTT
TRBD1	TRBV28	NA	TRBJ2-7	CASSRDSVSYEQYF	TGTGCCAGCAGTCGGGACAGCGTTTCCTACGAGCAGTACTTC
NA	TRBV5-4	few	TRBJ2-3	CASSAGLGAPRDTQYF	TGTGCCAGCAGCGCCGGACTGGGGGCCCCGCGAGATACGCAGTATTTT
NA	TRBV5-6	NA	TRBJ2-3	CASSLVRGGDTQYF	TGTGCCAGCAGCTTGGTCAGGGGTGGAGATACGCAGTATTTT